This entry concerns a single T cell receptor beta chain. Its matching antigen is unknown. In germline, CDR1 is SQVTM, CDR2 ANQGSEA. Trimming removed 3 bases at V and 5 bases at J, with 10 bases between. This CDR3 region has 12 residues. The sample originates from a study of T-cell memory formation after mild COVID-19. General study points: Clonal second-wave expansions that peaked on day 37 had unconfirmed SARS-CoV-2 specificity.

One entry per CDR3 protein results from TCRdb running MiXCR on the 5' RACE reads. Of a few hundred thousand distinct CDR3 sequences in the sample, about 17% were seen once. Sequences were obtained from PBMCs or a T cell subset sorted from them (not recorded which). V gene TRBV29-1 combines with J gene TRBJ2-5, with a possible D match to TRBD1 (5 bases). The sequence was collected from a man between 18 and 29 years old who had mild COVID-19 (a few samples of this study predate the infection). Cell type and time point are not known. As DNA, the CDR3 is TGCAGCGTTGATTGGGGCTGGGAGACCCAGTACTTC. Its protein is CSVDWGWETQYF.